The next 23 T cell receptor beta chains were all read from a single sample in a study of tumor-infiltrating lymphocytes in primary liver carcinoma. Co-extraction yielded RNA and DNA from about 20-30 mg of unsorted bulk tissue. A constant-region primer served to make TCR beta cDNA from about 0.5 ug total RNA. Library construction for TCR beta comprised three nested multiplex PCR rounds performed with slightly modified ARM-PCR. The first two PCR rounds, nine to ten cycles each, used TRBV1-TRBV30 forward primers and a C-beta reverse primer. Via MiXCR, TCRdb re-called the multiplex PCR reads, giving one row per CDR3 protein. The profile shows roughly 86,000 distinct CDR3 sequences, about 70% of them singletons. Input material: tumor-adjacent normal liver tissue. The origin of the receptors is a man in his forties with primary liver carcinoma and hepatitis B virus infection.

As concerns this clonotype: A single base separates this from a much larger clone, so it may be a read error. The chain uses TRBV28 and TRBJ2-7, with TRBD2 matching over 7 bases. Germline V gene data show CDR1 as MDHEN and CDR2 as SYDVKM. Germline trimming cut 7 bases from V and 2 bases from J; bases unmatched to any gene: 5. This CDR3 is 13 amino acids long. The CDR3 DNA sequence: TGTGCCAGCATGCTAGCGGCAACCTACGAGCAGTACTTC. Translation: CASMLAATYEQYF.

The V gene is TRBV6-1, the J gene TRBJ2-5; 10 bases are a match to TRBD1. The CDR3 has 13 residues. V lost 9 bases, J lost 9 bases, and 10 bases stayed unmatched. Germline V lookup: CDR1 MNHNS, CDR2 SASEGT. The DNA for the CDR3 is TGTGCCAGTAGGGACAGGGGATTGGAGGCCCAGTACTTC. It is translated as CASRDRGLEAQYF.

This clonotype was detected ten times or more. The chain recombines TRBV28 with TRBJ2-1, with TRBD1 matching over 11 bases. The trim removed 4 bases at V and 8 bases at J, leaving 10 bases unmatched. The CDR3 runs 16 residues. CDR1 and CDR2 from the germline V gene are MDHEN and SYDVKM. The CDR3 reads CASSSPGQGARYEQFF. CDR3 DNA: TGTGCCAGCAGTTCCCCTGGACAGGGGGCGCGGTATGAGCAGTTCTTC.

The J gene is TRBJ2-3, the V gene TRBV28; tentatively, D is TRBD2 (6 bases). Trimming cost V 7 bases and J 4 bases, with 18 bases left between them. CDR3 length: 15 residues. Germline-derived CDR1 and CDR2 are MDHEN and SYDVKM. DNA of the CDR3: TGTGCCAGCAAGCTGGGAGGTCAGGTGGCAGATACGCAGTATTTT. Translated: CASKLGGQVADTQYF.

For this clonotype: A clone one base away is much larger, so this may be a read error. The chain uses TRBV10-3 and TRBJ2-3; D might be TRBD1 or TRBD2, each matching 7 bases. The germline V and J ends were trimmed by 5 bases and 4 bases, with 22 bases remaining between them. Germline V gene data show CDR1 as ENHRY and CDR2 as SYGVKD. CDR3 length: 17 amino acids. Here the CDR3 DNA reads TGTGCCATCAGTACAGCGGGACAGCCGCAGGGCCCAGATACGCAGTATTTT. Protein sequence: CAISTAGQPQGPDTQYF.

This clonotype was observed at least ten times. The rearrangement joins TRBV29-1 to TRBJ2-7; 10 bases map to TRBD2. The CDR3 runs 15 residues. CDR1 SQVTM and CDR2 ANQGSEA come from the germline V gene. With V trimmed by 4 bases and J by 3 bases, 9 bases remained unmatched. The CDR3 DNA follows: TGCAGCGTTGTGATGACTAGCGGGTTAAGCTACGAGCAGTACTTC. Translation gives CSVVMTSGLSYEQYF.

Comment on this clonotype: The junction differs from germline at one of its ends, possibly a read error. The V gene is TRBV5-4, the J gene TRBJ1-1, with a weak D call TRBD1 (6 bases). Per the germline V gene, CDR1 is SGHNT and CDR2 is YYREEE (reference sequence). The CDR3 length is 15 residues. This CDR3 is CASSPGADMITEAFF. CDR3 nucleotide sequence: TGCGCCAGCAGCCCGGGGGCGGACATGATCACTGAAGCTTTCTTT.

This clonotype has a handful of counts. With a much larger clone just one base away, this may be a read error. J is TRBJ1-3 and V is TRBV10-3, with 10 positions matching TRBD1. The CDR3 consists of 16 residues. From germline, CDR1 is ENHRY and CDR2 SYGVKD. This CDR3 is CVISGWGQGSGNTIYF. The CDR3 region has the DNA TGTGTCATCAGTGGATGGGGACAGGGGAGTGGAAACACCATATATTTT.

The chain joins TRBV11-1 to TRBJ2-5, with D hard to call. Germline V gene sequence: CDR1 SGHAT, CDR2 FQDESV (reference sequence). There are 13 residues in the CDR3. V gave up 11 bases and J gave up 1 base, with 14 bases separating them. The CDR3: CASIKIGQETQYF. CDR3 in DNA: TGTGCCTCTATAAAGATAGGCCAAGAGACCCAGTACTTC. Using reference TRBV11-1 and TRBJ2-5 for the parts outside the CDR3, the full variable domain is EAEVAQSPRYKITEKSQAVAFWCDPISGHATLYWYRQILGQGPELLVQFQDESVVDDSQLPKDRFSAERLKGVDSTLKIQPAELGDSAMYLCASIKIGQETQYFGPGTRLLVL.

The rearrangement joins TRBV25-1 to TRBJ2-5, with 10 bases matching TRBD2. This CDR3 is 15 amino acids long. Germline CDR1 reads MGHDK; CDR2 reads SYGVNS. The V gene end was trimmed by 1 base and the J gene end by 5 bases; junction bases not matched to a gene: 4. The CDR3 nucleotides read TGTGCCAGCAGTGAATGGCTAGCGGGAGAGGAGACCCAGTACTTC. Encoded protein: CASSEWLAGEETQYF.

For this clonotype: A much larger clone lies one base from this, so it may be a read error. The chain is built from TRBV5-1 and TRBJ2-7; 8 bases match TRBD2. The CDR3 has 16 amino acids. The ends lost 4 bases at V and 4 bases at J; junction bases unmatched: 13. Per the germline V gene, CDR1 is SGHRS and CDR2 is YFSETQ. This CDR3 reads CASSPRTSCQRYEQYF. In nucleotides, the CDR3 is TGCGCCAGCAGCCCTAGGACTAGCTGTCAACGTTACGAGCAGTACTTC.

This chain links TRBV23-1 with TRBJ2-7, with D uncertain. TRBV23-1 is an ORF, and what it does is uncertain. The CDR3 is made up of 13 amino acids. CDR3 coding DNA: TGCGCTTTCTTGGCGACGGGCTCCTACGAGCAGTACTTC. Its protein product is CAFLATGSYEQYF.

This clonotype was counted once. One junction end disagrees with the germline gene, perhaps due to a read error. The V and J genes are TRBV11-2 and TRBJ2-7; D is ambiguous. Germline CDR1 is SGHAT and CDR2 is FQNNGV. This CDR3 is 15 amino acids long. CDR3 bases: TGTGCCAGCAGCTTAAGTACTACTGTCCCCTACGAGCACTACTTC. It specifies CASSLSTTVPYEHYF.

Regarding this clonotype: The junction departs from the called germline gene at one end, perhaps through a read error. The chain uses TRBV11-2 and TRBJ2-1, with D possibly being TRBD2 (5 bases). CDR1 and CDR2 from the germline V gene are SGHAT and FQNNGV. The CDR3 loop spans 14 amino acids. CDR3 loop: CASSPREYYNEEFF. CDR3 nucleotides: TGTGCCAGTAGCCCCCGGGAATATTACAATGAGGAGTTCTTC.

This chain links TRBV5-1 with TRBJ2-7, with TRBD1 as a possible D gene (5 bases). The CDR3 loop spans 14 amino acids. V was pared by 5 bases and J by 0 bases, with 12 bases between. Germline CDR1 reads SGHRS; CDR2 reads YFSETQ. CDR3 nucleotides: TGCGCCAGCAGTACGACAGAGACCTCCTACGAGCAGTACTTC. Amino acids: CASSTTETSYEQYF. Full variable domain (remainder filled in from reference TRBV5-1 and TRBJ2-7): KAGVTQTPRYLIKTRGQQVTLSCSPISGHRSVSWYQQTPGQGLQFLFEYFSETQRNKGNFPGRFSGRQFSNSRSEMNVSTLELGDSALYLCASSTTETSYEQYFGPGTRLTVT.

The chain carries TRBV7-8 and TRBJ2-2; unclear D gene. Trimming took off 5 bases at V and 3 bases at J, with 10 bases between the two ends. The CDR3 spans 14 residues. Germline lookup yields CDR1 SGHVS and CDR2 FQNEAQ. CDR3 in DNA: TGTGCCAGCAGCCTAACTCCATACACCGGGGAGCTGTTTTTT. It translates to CASSLTPYTGELFF. The full variable domain, completed using reference TRBV7-8 and TRBJ2-2, is GAGVSQSPRYKVAKRGQDVALRCDPISGHVSLFWYQQALGQGPEFLTYFQNEAQLDKSGLPSDRFFAERPEGSVSTLKIQRTQQEDSAVYLCASSLTPYTGELFFGEGSRLTVL.

The V and J genes are TRBV6-1 and TRBJ2-3; TRBD2 matches 8 bases. CDR1 and CDR2 from the germline V gene are MNHNS and SASEGT. The CDR3 length is 15 residues. With V trimmed by 6 bases and J by 5 bases, 10 bases remained unmatched. CDR3 sequence reads: CASRLGAGARDTQYF. The CDR3 coding sequence is TGTGCCAGCAGGCTCGGAGCGGGAGCAAGAGATACGCAGTATTTT.

V gene TRBV7-2 combines with J gene TRBJ2-7; 14 positions match TRBD2. The CDR3 consists of 14 residues. Per germline, CDR1 SGHTA and CDR2 FQGNSA. After removal of 6 bases from V and 5 bases from J, the junction contained 3 bases not matched to a gene. As DNA, the CDR3 is TGTGCCAGCAGACGGGGACTAGCGGGAGACGAGCAGTACTTC. It yields the protein CASRRGLAGDEQYF.

In regard to this clonotype: One end of the junction varies from germline; a read error may be responsible. This chain uses TRBV4-1 with TRBJ2-7; 7 nucleotides match TRBD1. The germline V gene has CDR1 MGHRA and CDR2 YSYEKL. The length of the CDR3 is 15 residues. This CDR3 is CASSQELDRRYEQCF. CDR3 in DNA: TGCGCCAGCAGCCAAGAACTGGACAGGCGCTACGAGCAGTGCTTC.

The J gene is TRBJ2-7, the V gene TRBV6-1; D tentatively reads TRBD1 or TRBD2 (5 bases each). Trimming pared 8 bases from V and 2 bases from J, leaving 16 bases between. The germline V gene has CDR1 MNHNS and CDR2 SASEGT. This CDR3 contains 14 residues. The CDR3 sequence: CASYEGWDPYEQYF. The CDR3 region has the DNA TGTGCCAGCTATGAAGGGTGGGACCCCTACGAGCAGTACTTC.

Concerning this clonotype itself: A much larger clonotype is one base distant, so this may be a read error. It is unclear where the CDR3 begins or ends on the DNA, so no DNA is shown, and the CDR3 is as TCRdb lists it. V usage is TRBV29-1 and J usage is TRBJ2-3; TRBD2, the D gene given by the table, was not confirmed from the DNA. From its first to its last residue, the CDR3 has 14 amino acids. Germline V gene lookup returns CDR1 SQVTM and CDR2 ANQGSEA. CDR3 protein: CSVATGTSDIGRYF.

The CDR3 DNA reads as TGTGTCAGTAGTGAAGCGTATTATGTCGAGCAGTACTTC. Its protein product is CVSSEAYYVEQYF. The gene calls are TRBV6-1 and TRBJ2-7; D unresolved. The CDR3 is 13 residues long. Germline-derived CDR1 and CDR2 are MNHNS and SASEGT.

The chain couples TRBV11-2 to TRBJ2-1; D is perhaps TRBD2 (5 bases). CDR3 length equals 15 residues. The V end lost 5 bases, the J end lost 10 bases, and 21 bases lay between the germline ends. The germline gives CDR1 SGHAT, CDR2 FQNNGV. The CDR3 bases are TGTGCCAGCAGCAGACGGGGTGTGGAAGTCGGGGAGCAGTTCTTC. Protein product: CASSRRGVEVGEQFF.